Sequencing of this T cell receptor (beta chain) was carried out in a study of T cells after yellow fever vaccination. Study-wide context: Low-cell-number fractions were prepared with SMART-Seq v4 Ultra Low Input.

Germline trimming cut 2 bases from V and 5 bases from J; bases unmatched to any gene: 3. The CDR3 is 13 residues long. CDR1 SGHRS and CDR2 YFSETQ come from the germline V gene. TCR cDNA, made by 5'RACE template switching, carried an added universal primer site and UMIs. TCRdb used MiXCR to reprocess the 5' RACE reads, holding one entry per CDR3 protein. This table holds roughly 500,000 distinct CDR3 sequences, about 19% found once. This clonotype was seen only a few times. Its target is unknown. Study findings and constraints: Within FACS-sorted repertoires, abundant clonotypes contaminating from the bulk population could be present.

This receptor was identified in a man aged 25-40 years who received the YFV17D yellow fever vaccine. The sample in question was PBMCs, obtained 15 days after the yellow fever booster vaccination. The chain is built from TRBV5-1 and TRBJ1-1; 7 positions match TRBD1. This chain's CDR3 is CASSLQGSTEAFF. The CDR3 DNA reads as TGCGCCAGCAGCTTACAGGGGAGTACTGAAGCTTTCTTT. Based on the CDR3 plus reference TRBV5-1 and TRBJ1-1, the full variable domain is KAGVTQTPRYLIKTRGQQVTLSCSPISGHRSVSWYQQTPGQGLQFLFEYFSETQRNKGNFPGRFSGRQFSNSRSEMNVSTLELGDSALYLCASSLQGSTEAFFGQGTRLTVV.